The 10 T cell receptor beta chains below were found in one sample sequenced in a study of OX40 agonist ivuxolimab in advanced cancers. Library generation was performed with the immunoSEQ multiplex PCR assay. This immuneACCESS table, as held by TCRdb, lists in-frame sequences with V and J called but not all clones. Of the missing ones, under half trace to an unresolved V gene in checked studies; the others have no known cause. This sample has around 68,000 clones in its table, and 75% to 95% of those were observed once. Of the sample, roughly 1% falls within the top ten clones. Source: CD4+ or CD8+ T cells sorted from blood, taken in a trial of the OX40 agonist ivuxolimab. The receptors were sampled from an adult with an advanced solid tumor such as melanoma, head and neck, liver or kidney cancer.

The chain uses TRBV6-1 and TRBJ2-7, with TRBD1 identical over 7 bases. The CDR3 is 14 amino acids. CDR1 and CDR2 from the germline V gene are MNHNS and SASEGT. V trimming: 5 bases; J trimming: 5 bases; junction bases outside the gene matches: 9. The CDR3 DNA is TGTGCCAGCAGTTTATGGGACAGCCTGCACGAGCAGTACTTC. Translating it yields CASSLWDSLHEQYF.

The gene calls are TRBV12-5 and TRBJ1-3; the D is unclear. V was shortened by 5 bases and J by 8 bases, with 10 bases between the two germline ends. This CDR3 is 12 amino acids long. CDR1 is LGHNT and CDR2 is FRNRAP in the germline V gene. CDR3 sequence (DNA): TGTGCTAGTGGTCCGAAGATGGACACCATATATTTT. Translated: CASGPKMDTIYF.

The V call is TRBV2, the J call TRBJ2-5, with D perhaps TRBD1 or TRBD2 (6 bases each). Trimming pared 7 bases from V and 5 bases from J, leaving 14 bases between. The germline CDR1 and CDR2 sequences are SNHLY and FYNNEI. The CDR3 runs to 13 residues. The CDR3 loop is CASNKGDFETQYF. In DNA, the CDR3 is TGTGCCAGCAATAAGGGGGACTTTGAGACCCAGTACTTC.

The chain carries TRBV5-4 and TRBJ2-7; weak D call: TRBD2 (7 bases). The germline V gene has CDR1 SGHNT and CDR2 YYREEE (reference sequence). Trimming stripped 3 bases from V and 4 bases from J, with 20 bases between. The CDR3 has 16 amino acids. The CDR3 nucleotides read TGTGCCAGCAGCTCGACGGGGGCTGGGGGAGGGTACGAGCAGTACTTC. This codes for CASSSTGAGGGYEQYF.

The V call is TRBV5-1, the J call TRBJ2-7; 8 bases align to TRBD1. CDR1 and CDR2 (germline): SGHRS, YFSETQ. The CDR3 is 15 residues long. V lost 4 bases to trimming and J lost 0 bases; unmatched junction nucleotides: 6. CDR3 sequence reads: CASSLEGQVSYEQYF. The CDR3 DNA sequence: TGCGCCAGCAGCCTGGAGGGACAGGTCTCCTACGAGCAGTACTTC.

This chain connects TRBV7-2 to TRBJ2-1; TRBD2 is a possible D gene (7 bases). The V end was cut by 1 base, the J end by 0 bases, with 10 bases between. The CDR3 consists of 16 residues. Germline assignment: CDR1 SGHTA and CDR2 FQGNSA. The CDR3 sequence is CASSLVGGASYNEQFF. CDR3 sequence (DNA): TGTGCCAGCAGCTTAGTGGGGGGGGCCTCCTACAATGAGCAGTTCTTC.

The chain recombines TRBV27 with TRBJ1-2, with a weak D call TRBD1 (6 bases). CDR3 length: 17 residues. Germline CDR1 reads MNHEY; CDR2 reads SMNVEV (reference sequence). Trimming left V 6 bases short and J 3 bases short, with 23 bases between. This chain's CDR3 is CASRPGLRGAQDYGYTF. Written as DNA, the CDR3 is TGTGCCAGCAGACCCGGATTGAGGGGGGCTCAGGACTATGGCTACACCTTC.

This chain connects TRBV4-2 to TRBJ2-1; TRBD2 aligns across 12 bases. The CDR3 sequence is 17 residues long. Germline values: CDR1 LGHNA, CDR2 YNFKEQ. The V gene end was trimmed by 0 bases and the J gene end by 5 bases; junction bases not matched to a gene: 5. The DNA of the CDR3 is TGTGCCAGCAGCCAAGAGACTAGCGGGAGAGGGGACAATGAGCAGTTCTTC. It yields the protein CASSQETSGRGDNEQFF.

V is TRBV14 and J is TRBJ2-3, with 9 bases lining up with TRBD2. V was clipped by 5 bases and J by 1 base; unmatched bases: 7. The CDR3 loop spans 16 amino acids. Germline V CDR1 and CDR2: SGHDN, FVKESK. The CDR3 DNA follows: TGTGCCAGCAGCTACAGCCGACTAGCGGGCACAGATACGCAGTATTTT. This sequence encodes CASSYSRLAGTDTQYF.

This clone was detected only once. The rearrangement joins TRBV7-3 to TRBJ2-2; TRBD1 matches 8 bases. V gave up 3 bases and J gave up 1 base; unmatched junction bases: 1. The CDR3 is 15 amino acids. Germline CDR1 SGHTA, CDR2 FQGTGA. CDR3 sequence: CASSFGQGNTGELFF. The CDR3 region has the DNA TGTGCCAGCAGCTTTGGACAGGGGAACACCGGGGAGCTGTTTTTT.